This T cell receptor beta chain stems from a study of shared clonotypes between healthy human individuals. Points on this clone: Its antigen remains unidentified. Other DNA sequences within the sample encode an identical CDR3.

Terminally differentiated effector memory CD45RA+ cells were left out of the naive CD8 fraction, which was CD45RO-negative and positively selected for CCR7. The CDR3 length is 13 residues. Trimming removed 3 bases at V and 5 bases at J, with 10 bases between. Germline V gene data show CDR1 as SEHNR and CDR2 as FQNEAQ (reference sequence). For each subset, genomic DNA was distributed in equal portions over several immunoSEQ plates. Sequencing used immunoSEQ multiplex PCR; TCRdb keeps in-frame clones, though not all of them. The sample has more than 2 million clones, just over 90% seen once. Findings and limits, study-wide: It was the non-shared clonotypes that had lower generation probabilities than clonotypes shared by all four donors.

This clonotype was obtained from a man aged 18 to 29 in good health. Some clones in this sample may be carry-over from other donors' samples. Sequences were obtained from naive CD8+ T cells from PBMCs. The rearrangement uses TRBV7-9 and TRBJ2-5, with D possibly matching TRBD2 (7 bases). The DNA of the CDR3 is TGTGCCAGCAGCTTGGGGGGGCTGGAGACCCAGTACTTC. Translating gives CASSLGGLETQYF.